These 10 T cell receptor beta chains originate from one sample sequenced in a study of cytomegalovirus exposure and HLA in healthy donors. Researchers ran the PCR with 60 Vbeta and 13 Jbeta primers. Using immunoSEQ multiplex PCR, the repertoire was profiled, and TCRdb retains in-frame clones only, with some absent. The profile covers about 120,000 clones, with 65% to 85% appearing a single time and roughly 6.2% taken by the ten largest. The sample was PBMCs. These receptors all come from a man in his thirties or forties in good health and CMV-seropositive.

The J gene is TRBJ2-7, the V gene TRBV7-2; D perhaps matches TRBD1 (7 bases). From germline, CDR1 is SGHTA and CDR2 FQGNSA. The CDR3 covers 15 residues. The germline V and J ends were trimmed by 5 bases and 0 bases, with 14 bases remaining between them. The CDR3 here is CASSPGDRNSYEQYF. The CDR3 coding sequence is TGTGCCAGCAGCCCGGGGGACAGAAACTCCTACGAGCAGTACTTC.

The chain links TRBV7-6 to TRBJ2-5, with D unresolved. The CDR3 is 11 amino acids. The V and J ends lost 5 bases and 2 bases respectively, with 3 bases between them. Germline V lookup: CDR1 SGHVS, CDR2 FNYEAQ. The CDR3 coding sequence is TGTGCCAGCAGCGAGCAAGAGACCCAGTACTTC. This encodes CASSEQETQYF.

V gene TRBV7-9 combines with J gene TRBJ2-1; D is undetermined. The germline V gene has CDR1 SEHNR and CDR2 FQNEAQ (reference sequence). V was cut by 6 bases and J by 1 base, with 13 bases left in between. CDR3 length equals 15 residues. The chain's CDR3 is CASSRSTASYNEQFF. In DNA form, the CDR3 reads TGTGCCAGCAGTCGTAGTACAGCTTCCTACAATGAGCAGTTCTTC.

The chain uses TRBV4-1 and TRBJ1-2; the D gene is possibly TRBD1 (6 bases). Germline assignment: CDR1 MGHRA and CDR2 YSYEKL. The CDR3 has 14 residues. V was clipped by 7 bases and J by 0 bases, with 12 bases between them. CDR3 nucleotides: TGCGCCAGCACACAACAGGGTACTAACTATGGCTACACCTTC. Encoded protein: CASTQQGTNYGYTF.

In this sample, this clone turned up once. The V and J genes are TRBV5-1 and TRBJ2-3; 11 bases fit TRBD1. This CDR3 is 17 amino acids long. With V trimmed by 4 bases and J by 3 bases, 10 bases remained unmatched. In germline, CDR1 is SGHRS, CDR2 YFSETQ. The CDR3 bases are TGCGCCAGCAGCAAATCCGGACGGGACAGGGGGACAGATACGCAGTATTTT. Its protein product is CASSKSGRDRGTDTQYF.

The rearrangement joins TRBV6-1 to TRBJ2-5; D is undetermined. The CDR3 consists of 14 residues. The V gene's germline CDR1 is MNHNS and CDR2 SASEGT. V gave up 1 base and J gave up 3 bases, with 9 bases separating them. CDR3: CASSEGGTKETQYF. Here the CDR3 DNA reads TGTGCCAGCAGTGAAGGTGGCACTAAAGAGACCCAGTACTTC.

The chain combines TRBV27 with TRBJ2-3, with 8 bases fitting TRBD2. Per the germline V gene, CDR1 is MNHEY and CDR2 is SMNVEV (reference sequence). With V trimmed by 5 bases and J by 5 bases, 12 bases remained unmatched. The CDR3 has 16 amino acids. The CDR3 loop is CASSLTGRGVGDTQYF. The DNA for the CDR3 is TGTGCCAGCAGTCTCACCGGGAGGGGGGTTGGAGATACGCAGTATTTT.

The table lists this clone with a few counts. This chain uses TRBV6-6 with TRBJ1-2; D uncertain. Germline loops: CDR1 MNHNY, CDR2 SVGAGI (reference sequence). With 0 bases removed from V and 8 bases from J, the gap between germline ends came to 16 bases. The CDR3 has 15 residues. This CDR3 is CASSYSFQVPLGYTF. The CDR3 DNA is TGTGCCAGCAGTTACTCGTTTCAGGTCCCACTCGGCTACACCTTC.

This clone was found once. The chain links TRBV5-6 to TRBJ2-7; 12 bases fit TRBD2. The CDR3 totals 16 residues. The ends lost 3 bases at V and 6 bases at J; junction bases unmatched: 10. CDR1 is SGHDT and CDR2 is YYEEEE in the germline V gene. The CDR3 DNA reads as TGTGCCAGCAGCTCCACCTCTAGCGGGGGGGTCGGCGAGCAGTACTTC. Translation: CASSSTSSGGVGEQYF.

The chain joins TRBV4-1 to TRBJ2-7; tentative D call: TRBD1 (6 bases). This CDR3 is 13 amino acids long. V lost 3 bases and J lost 5, with 11 bases in between. Germline CDR1 is MGHRA and CDR2 is YSYEKL. The CDR3 protein is CASSQNRAHEQYF. DNA for the CDR3: TGCGCCAGCAGCCAGAACAGGGCCCACGAGCAGTACTTC.